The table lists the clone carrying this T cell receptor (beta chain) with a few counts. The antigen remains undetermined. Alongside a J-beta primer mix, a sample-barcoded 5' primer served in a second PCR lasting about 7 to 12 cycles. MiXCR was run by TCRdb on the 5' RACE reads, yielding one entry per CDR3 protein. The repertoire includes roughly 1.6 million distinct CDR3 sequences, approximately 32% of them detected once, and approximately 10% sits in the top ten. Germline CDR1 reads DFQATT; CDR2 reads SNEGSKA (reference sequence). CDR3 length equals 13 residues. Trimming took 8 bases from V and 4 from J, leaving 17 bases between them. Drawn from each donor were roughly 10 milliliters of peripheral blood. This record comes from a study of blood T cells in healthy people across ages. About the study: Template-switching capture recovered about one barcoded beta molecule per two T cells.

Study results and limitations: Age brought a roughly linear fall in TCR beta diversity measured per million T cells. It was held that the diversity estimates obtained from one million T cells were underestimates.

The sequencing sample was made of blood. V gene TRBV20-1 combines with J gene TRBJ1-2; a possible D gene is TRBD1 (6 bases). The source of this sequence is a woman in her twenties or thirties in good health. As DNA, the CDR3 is TGCAGTCGCAGGGGCCTTGGAGGCTATGGCTACACCTTC. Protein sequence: CSRRGLGGYGYTF.